The sample holds a few counts of the clone carrying this T cell receptor beta chain. Sequencing was performed with immunoSEQ multiplex PCR; in TCRdb, only in-frame clones are kept and a portion is missing. The repertoire has some 5,900 clones, roughly nine tenths of them found once; the top ten carry approximately 18%. This entry is derived from a study of blood T cell repertoires in COVID-19. Study-level background: Samples came from the United States, Italy and Spain, spanning acute and convalescent COVID-19. Sample material is recorded as cDNA or gDNA derived from T cells, B-cell-depleted T cells, or PBMCs.

CDR1 is MNHEY, CDR2 SMNVEV, per germline (reference sequence). The V and J ends lost 6 bases and 6 bases, in that order; junction bases with no gene match: 7. The CDR3 has 14 residues. The TCR comes from a human donor in a cohort sampled during active COVID-19. Source material: peripheral blood. The rearrangement links TRBV27 to TRBJ2-7; the match to TRBD2 covers 11 bases. In DNA, the CDR3 is TGTGCCAGCAGCCTTCTAGCGGGGGGAGGCGAGCAGTACTTC. Amino acids: CASSLLAGGGEQYF.